This T cell receptor (beta chain) was identified during a study of blood T cell repertoires in COVID-19. As handled by the study authors: By means of reference gene primer amplification, nucleated cell counts were estimated. Clones were read by immunoSEQ multiplex PCR, and TCRdb kept only the in-frame ones, dropping some. From that table come the V and J calls and clone size; the DNA was used to work out D and trimming. The data hold 75,000 to 100,000 clones, with roughly 82% observed a single time. The CDR3 spans 14 residues. V was clipped by 4 bases and J by 6 bases, with 13 bases between them. Per germline, CDR1 LNHDA and CDR2 SQIVND (reference sequence).

The specimen sequenced was peripheral blood. The source of this sequence is a man in his forties or fifties with active or convalescent COVID-19. The rearrangement joins TRBV19 to TRBJ1-5; D gene unclear. The CDR3, as DNA: TGTGCCAGTAGTAAGCGGACGGGGAGTCAGCCCCAGCATTTT. Protein product: CASSKRTGSQPQHF. Using reference TRBV19 and TRBJ1-5 for the parts outside the CDR3, the full variable domain is DGGITQSPKYLFRKEGQNVTLSCEQNLNHDAMYWYRQDPGQGLRLIYYSQIVNDFQKGDIAEGYSVSREKKESFPLTVTSAQKNPTAFYLCASSKRTGSQPQHFGDGTRLSIL.